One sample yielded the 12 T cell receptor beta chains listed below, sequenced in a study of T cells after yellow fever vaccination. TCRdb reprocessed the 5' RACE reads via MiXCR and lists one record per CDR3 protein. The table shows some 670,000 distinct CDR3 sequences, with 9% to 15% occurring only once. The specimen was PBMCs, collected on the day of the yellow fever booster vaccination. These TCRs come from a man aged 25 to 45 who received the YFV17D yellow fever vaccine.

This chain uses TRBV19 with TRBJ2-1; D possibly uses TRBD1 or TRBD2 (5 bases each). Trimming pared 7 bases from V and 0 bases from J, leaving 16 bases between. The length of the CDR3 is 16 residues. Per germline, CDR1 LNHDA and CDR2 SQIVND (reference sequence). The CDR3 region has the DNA TGTGCCAGTAAGGATTACGGGGCGAGCTCCTACAATGAGCAGTTCTTC. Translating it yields CASKDYGASSYNEQFF.

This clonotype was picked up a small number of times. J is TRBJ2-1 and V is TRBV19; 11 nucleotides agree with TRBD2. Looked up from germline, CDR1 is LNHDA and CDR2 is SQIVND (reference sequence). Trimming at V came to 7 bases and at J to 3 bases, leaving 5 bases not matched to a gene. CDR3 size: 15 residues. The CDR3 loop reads CASTSGRQSYNEQFF. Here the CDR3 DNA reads TGTGCCAGTACTAGCGGGAGGCAAAGCTACAATGAGCAGTTCTTC.

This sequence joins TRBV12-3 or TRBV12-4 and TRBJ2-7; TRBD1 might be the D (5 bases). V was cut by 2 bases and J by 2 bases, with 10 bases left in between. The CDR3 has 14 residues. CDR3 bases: TGTGCCAGCAGTTTACAGGGATACACCTACGAGCAGTACTTC. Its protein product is CASSLQGYTYEQYF.

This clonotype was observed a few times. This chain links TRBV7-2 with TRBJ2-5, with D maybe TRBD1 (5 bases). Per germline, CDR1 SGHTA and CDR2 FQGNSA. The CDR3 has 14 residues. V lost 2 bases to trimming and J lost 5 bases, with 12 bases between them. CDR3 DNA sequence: TGTGCCAGCAGCTTACCACAGGCCATCGAGACCCAGTACTTC. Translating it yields CASSLPQAIETQYF.

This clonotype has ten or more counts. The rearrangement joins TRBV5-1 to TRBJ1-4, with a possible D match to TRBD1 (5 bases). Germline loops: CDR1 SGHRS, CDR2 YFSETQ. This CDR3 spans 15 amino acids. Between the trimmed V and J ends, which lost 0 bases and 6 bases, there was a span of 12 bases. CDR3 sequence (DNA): TGCGCCAGCAGCTTGGCCGCAGGGTTTGATGAAAAACTGTTTTTT. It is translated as CASSLAAGFDEKLFF. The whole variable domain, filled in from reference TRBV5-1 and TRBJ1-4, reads KAGVTQTPRYLIKTRGQQVTLSCSPISGHRSVSWYQQTPGQGLQFLFEYFSETQRNKGNFPGRFSGRQFSNSRSEMNVSTLELGDSALYLCASSLAAGFDEKLFFGSGTQLSVL.

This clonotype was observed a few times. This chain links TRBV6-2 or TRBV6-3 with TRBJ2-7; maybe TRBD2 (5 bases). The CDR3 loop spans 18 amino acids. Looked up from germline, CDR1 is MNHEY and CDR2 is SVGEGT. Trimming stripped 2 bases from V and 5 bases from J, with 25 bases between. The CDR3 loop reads CASSYGRASSGGGHEQYF. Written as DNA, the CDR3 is TGTGCCAGCAGTTACGGGCGAGCCAGCAGCGGAGGTGGCCACGAGCAGTACTTC.

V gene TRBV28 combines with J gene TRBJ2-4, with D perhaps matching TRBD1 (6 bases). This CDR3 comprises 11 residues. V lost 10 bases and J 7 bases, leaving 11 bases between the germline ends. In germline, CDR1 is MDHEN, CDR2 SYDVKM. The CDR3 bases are TGTGCCATAAACAGGGAGAACATTCAGTACTTC. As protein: CAINRENIQYF.

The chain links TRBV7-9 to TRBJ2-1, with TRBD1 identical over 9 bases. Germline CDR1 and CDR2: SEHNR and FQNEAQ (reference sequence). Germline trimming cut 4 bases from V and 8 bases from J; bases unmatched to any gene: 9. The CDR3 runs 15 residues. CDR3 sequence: CASSYWGTGSDEQFF. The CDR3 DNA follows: TGTGCCAGCAGCTACTGGGGGACAGGGTCTGATGAGCAGTTCTTC.

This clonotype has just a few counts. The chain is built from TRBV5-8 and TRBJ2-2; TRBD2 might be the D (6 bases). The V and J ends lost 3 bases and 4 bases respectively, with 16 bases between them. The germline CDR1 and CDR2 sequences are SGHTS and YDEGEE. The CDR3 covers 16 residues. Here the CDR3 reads CASSSRAAGFTGELFF. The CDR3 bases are TGTGCCAGCAGCTCGAGGGCAGCGGGTTTCACCGGGGAGCTGTTTTTT.

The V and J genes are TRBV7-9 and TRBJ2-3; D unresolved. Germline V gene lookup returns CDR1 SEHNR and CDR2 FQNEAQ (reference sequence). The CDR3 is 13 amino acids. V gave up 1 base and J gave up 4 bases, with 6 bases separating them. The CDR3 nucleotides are TGTGCCAGCAGCTTAGAGGCGGCAGATACGCAGTATTTT. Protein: CASSLEAADTQYF. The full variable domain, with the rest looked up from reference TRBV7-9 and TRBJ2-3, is DTGVSQNPRHKITKRGQNVTFRCDPISEHNRLYWYRQTLGQGPEFLTYFQNEAQLEKSRLLSDRFSAERPKGSFSTLEIQRTEQGDSAMYLCASSLEAADTQYFGPGTRLTVL.

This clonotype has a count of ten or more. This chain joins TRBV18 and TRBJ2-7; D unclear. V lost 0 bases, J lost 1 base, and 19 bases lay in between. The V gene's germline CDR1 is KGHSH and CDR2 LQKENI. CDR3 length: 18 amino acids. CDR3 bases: TGTGCCAGCTCACCACCAATCACAGATCCTGTCCTGTCCTACGAGCAGTACTTC. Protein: CASSPPITDPVLSYEQYF.

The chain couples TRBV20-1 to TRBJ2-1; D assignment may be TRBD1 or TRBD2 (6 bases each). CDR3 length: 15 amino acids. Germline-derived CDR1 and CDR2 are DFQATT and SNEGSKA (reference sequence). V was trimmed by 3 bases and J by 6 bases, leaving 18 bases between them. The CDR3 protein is CSARGGGGLFNEQFF. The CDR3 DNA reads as TGCAGTGCTAGGGGGGGTGGGGGCCTGTTCAATGAGCAGTTCTTC.